This is a list of T cell receptor beta chains from one sample in a study of regulatory T cells in long-lasting Graves disease. MiXCR, applied by TCRdb to the multiplex PCR reads, yields one record per CDR3 protein. The data hold around 500,000 distinct CDR3 sequences, with around 11% observed a single time. These data also formed part of another study, on T cells in Graves' hyperthyroidism and ophthalmopathy.

Specimen: peripheral blood mononuclear cells (PBMCs), collected at new diagnosis, from a patient treated with antithyroid drugs. All receptors come from a woman younger than 45 with Graves disease. Both conserved end residues are trimmed from each CDR3. Each record gives: J gene, V gene, CDR3 protein.

j_gene: TRBJ2-5
v_gene: TRBV5-4
CDR3aa: ASSLPQETQY

j_gene: TRBJ1-4
v_gene: TRBV19
CDR3aa: ASSTPGLLATNEKLF

j_gene: TRBJ1-4
v_gene: TRBV4-1
CDR3aa: ASSHIRTGVNEKLF

j_gene: TRBJ2-1
v_gene: TRBV7-2
CDR3aa: ASTPFSGAYNEQF

j_gene: TRBJ2-2
v_gene: TRBV27
CDR3aa: ASSLGVARLTGELF

j_gene: TRBJ1-5
v_gene: TRBV12-3/TRBV12-4
CDR3aa: ASSLRTGRRSNQPQH

j_gene: TRBJ1-2
v_gene: TRBV27
CDR3aa: ASSLGGSYGYT

j_gene: TRBJ2-5
v_gene: TRBV3-1
CDR3aa: ASSQDALGGQETQY

j_gene: TRBJ1-1
v_gene: TRBV6-1
CDR3aa: ASGKSWNTEAF

j_gene: TRBJ2-7
v_gene: TRBV20-1
CDR3aa: SARSLAYEQY

j_gene: TRBJ1-5
v_gene: TRBV11-2
CDR3aa: ASSPGLRQPQH

j_gene: TRBJ2-7
v_gene: TRBV12-3/TRBV12-4
CDR3aa: ASSLRAQGHEQY

j_gene: TRBJ2-2
v_gene: TRBV2
CDR3aa: ASSATSSAGELF

j_gene: TRBJ1-2
v_gene: TRBV28
CDR3aa: ASSLSGTVGYT

j_gene: TRBJ1-5
v_gene: TRBV7-2
CDR3aa: ASSLASLQPQH

j_gene: TRBJ1-6
v_gene: TRBV2
CDR3aa: ASSEGFSPLH

j_gene: TRBJ1-5
v_gene: TRBV14
CDR3aa: ASSQDLGQPQH

j_gene: TRBJ1-6
v_gene: TRBV7-2
CDR3aa: ASSLVPGYSPLH

j_gene: TRBJ1-3
v_gene: TRBV9
CDR3aa: ASSPTTGLGNTIY

j_gene: TRBJ2-1
v_gene: TRBV14
CDR3aa: ASSQGLAGVSLYNEQF

j_gene: TRBJ2-1
v_gene: TRBV7-9
CDR3aa: ASSLGRELMYEQF

j_gene: TRBJ2-3
v_gene: TRBV28
CDR3aa: ASSLWGNRGRYTDTQY

j_gene: TRBJ1-2
v_gene: TRBV2
CDR3aa: ASSADSAGTGST

j_gene: TRBJ1-1
v_gene: TRBV3-1
CDR3aa: ASSSAIEAF

j_gene: TRBJ1-2
v_gene: TRBV2
CDR3aa: ASSVEGGPGGYGYT